This T cell receptor beta chain was identified during a study of cytomegalovirus exposure and HLA in healthy donors. Study-wide results and caveats: Association of a missense DCLRE1C variant with TCR beta V- and J-gene trimming was reported in a later analysis.

PCR used 60 Vbeta primers and 13 Jbeta primers. Sequencing used immunoSEQ multiplex PCR; TCRdb keeps in-frame clones, though not all of them. Seen here are tens of thousands of clones, just under 85% observed once, and the top ten hold about 3.1%. The V gene's germline CDR1 is KGHSH and CDR2 LQKENI. The CDR3 covers 15 residues. V was cut by 2 bases and J by 5 bases, with 15 bases left in between. In the case of this clone: Its matching antigen is unknown.

Sequencing was performed on PBMCs. This TCR derives from a man aged 50-59 years in good health and CMV-seronegative. The V call is TRBV18, the J call TRBJ2-5, with D perhaps TRBD1 (5 bases). The CDR3 coding sequence is TGTGCCAGCTCACCAGAAAGTGACAGAAGGGAGACCCAGTACTTC. This codes for CASSPESDRRETQYF.